This TCR beta chain was found in a study of shared clonotypes between healthy human individuals. Study-wide results and limits: Clonotypes that were shared across a handful of donors made up around 5% of naive CD4 clonotypes.

Some clones are missing from TCRdb's copy, which holds only in-frame ones; the method was immunoSEQ multiplex PCR. The sample holds approximately 720,000 clones, around 92% seen once. Note on this clone: Its antigen is currently unknown.

Germline CDR1 MNHNS, CDR2 SASEGT. Unmatched junction bases numbered 4, after V lost 1 base and J lost 3 bases. CDR3 length equals 16 residues. The naive CD8 population came from CD45RO-negative cells selected for CCR7, without terminally differentiated effector memory CD45RA+ cells. The donors were adults (healthy and HIV-negative) with no recent acute infections or vaccinations. What was sequenced was naive CD8+ T cells sorted from blood. The TCR was taken from a young man in good health. The chain carries TRBV6-1 and TRBJ2-7; TRBD2 aligns across 12 bases. The DNA for the CDR3 is TGTGCCAGCAGTGAAGATACTAGCGGGAGGCACTACGAGCAGTACTTC. It translates to CASSEDTSGRHYEQYF.